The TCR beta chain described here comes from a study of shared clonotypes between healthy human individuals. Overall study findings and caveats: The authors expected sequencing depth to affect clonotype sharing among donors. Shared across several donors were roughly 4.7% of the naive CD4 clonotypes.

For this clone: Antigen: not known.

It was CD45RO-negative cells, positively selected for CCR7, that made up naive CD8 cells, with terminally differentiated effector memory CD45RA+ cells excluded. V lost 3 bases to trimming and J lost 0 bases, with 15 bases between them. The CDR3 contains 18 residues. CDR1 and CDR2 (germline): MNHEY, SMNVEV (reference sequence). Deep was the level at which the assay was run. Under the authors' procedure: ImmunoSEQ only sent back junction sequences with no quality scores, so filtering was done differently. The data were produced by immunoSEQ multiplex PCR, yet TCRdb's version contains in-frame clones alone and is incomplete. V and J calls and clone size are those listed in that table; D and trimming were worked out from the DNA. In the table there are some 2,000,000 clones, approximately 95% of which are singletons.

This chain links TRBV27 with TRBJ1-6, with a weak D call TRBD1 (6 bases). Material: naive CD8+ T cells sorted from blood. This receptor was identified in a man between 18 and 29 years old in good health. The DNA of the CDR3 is TGTGCCAGCAGTTTCGGACAGCCCCTGAGCTCCTATAATTCACCCCTCCACTTT. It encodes CASSFGQPLSSYNSPLHF.